These T cell receptor beta chains were read from a single sample in a study of shared clonotypes between healthy human individuals. Profiling relied on immunoSEQ multiplex PCR, and the TCRdb table lists in-frame clones only, not all of them. The data hold some 470,000 clones, with 70% to 80% observed a single time. The sample taken for sequencing was PBMCs. These receptor sequences come from a woman aged 40 to 49 in good health. Some clones in this sample may be carry-over from other donors' samples. Both conserved end residues are part of each CDR3. The D gene is left open where the match is weak.

V	J	D	CDR3	DNA
TRBV27	TRBJ2-2	TRBD1	CASSPYRGQGNTGELFF	TGTGCCAGCAGTCCTTATCGCGGACAGGGGAACACCGGGGAGCTGTTTTTT
TRBV7-2	TRBJ1-1	TRBD1	CASSSTGTGRTEAFF	TGTGCCAGCAGCTCCACCGGGACAGGGAGGACTGAAGCTTTCTTT
TRBV2	TRBJ1-5	TRBD1	CASKGTGGPLWPQHF	TGTGCCAGCAAAGGGACAGGGGGCCCCCTGTGGCCCCAGCATTTT
TRBV11-3	TRBJ1-1	NA	CASSLEAGTEAFF	TGTGCCAGCAGCTTAGAGGCTGGAACTGAAGCTTTCTTT
TRBV7-6	TRBJ2-1	NA	CASSPRLDNEQFF	TGTGCCAGCAGCCCCCGACTAGACAATGAGCAGTTCTTC
TRBV6-6	TRBJ1-4	NA	CASSYTRTNEKLFF	TGTGCCAGCAGTTACACCAGAACTAATGAAAAACTGTTTTTT
TRBV30	TRBJ2-5	TRBD2	CAWSRGLAGVQETQYF	TGTGCCTGGAGTAGAGGACTAGCGGGAGTACAAGAGACCCAGTACTTC
TRBV7-3	TRBJ2-3	TRBD2	CASSLRVAGGTDTQYF	TGTGCCAGCAGCCTCCGGGTAGCGGGAGGGACAGATACGCAGTATTTT
TRBV7-8	TRBJ2-7	NA	CASSDSGKNYYEQYF	TGTGCCAGCAGCGACTCGGGGAAAAATTACTACGAGCAGTACTTC
TRBV7-3	TRBJ2-7	TRBD2	CASSPTSGTPYEQYF	TGTGCCAGCAGCCCCACTAGCGGCACACCTTACGAGCAGTACTTC
TRBV7-7	TRBJ1-2	NA	CASSLAGRDYGYTF	TGTGCTAGCAGCTTAGCAGGCAGGGACTATGGCTACACCTTC